This TCR beta chain was profiled in a study of cytomegalovirus exposure and HLA in healthy donors. General study results and limits: The sole available immune exposure information was CMV serostatus. Per a later analysis, HLA-associated TCR beta chains showed more clonal expansion than other, equally common TCR beta chains.

PCR primers comprised 60 Vbeta and 13 Jbeta primers. The protocol was immunoSEQ multiplex PCR, while the TCRdb copy is restricted to in-frame clones and leaves out a portion. The table has around 110,000 clones, 66% seen once; the top ten hold roughly 1.4%. Note on this clone: Its cognate antigen is unknown.

The CDR3 runs to 14 residues. CDR1 is SQVTM, CDR2 ANQGSEA, per germline. The V end lost 4 bases, the J end lost 3 bases, and 15 bases lay between the germline ends. This chain uses TRBV29-1 with TRBJ1-1, with D perhaps TRBD1 (6 bases). The origin of this receptor is a man between 18 and 35 years old in good health and CMV-seronegative. Source material: PBMCs. The CDR3 region is CSVAGGLGDTEAFF. Here the CDR3 DNA reads TGCAGCGTTGCGGGGGGCTTGGGGGACACTGAAGCTTTCTTT.